What follows describes a single T cell receptor beta chain. Its specificity is not known. The PCR used 60 Vbeta and 13 Jbeta primers. Produced via immunoSEQ multiplex PCR; TCRdb's table is partial and in-frame only. This sample has roughly 140,000 clones, with 82% found just once. This sample is part of a study of cytomegalovirus exposure and HLA in healthy donors. At the time of sampling, donors were nominally healthy, though unrecorded immune exposures were likely. V was pared by 2 bases and J by 7 bases, with 12 bases between. There are 13 residues in the CDR3. Per germline, CDR1 LGHNT and CDR2 FRNRAP. Findings of the study overall: Some V segments (TRBV6-2 and TRBV6-3 among them) were excluded as indistinguishable. Specificity for CMV antigens was confirmed in vitro for three of the CMV-associated chains.

The sequence was obtained from a woman aged 45-65 years in good health and CMV-seropositive. J is TRBJ2-7 and V is TRBV12-5; the D gene is possibly TRBD1 (5 bases). The sequenced material came from PBMCs. CDR3 in DNA: TGTGCTAGTGGTTTGCAGGGATGGTGGGAGCAGTACTTC. Translated: CASGLQGWWEQYF. Together with reference TRBV12-5 and TRBJ2-7, the CDR3 gives the full variable domain: DARVTQTPRHKVTEMGQEVTMRCQPILGHNTVFWYRQTMMQGLELLAYFRNRAPLDDSGMPKDRFSAEMPDATLATLKIQPSEPRDSAVYFCASGLQGWWEQYFGPGTRLTVT.